The next 10 T cell receptor beta chains were all read from a single sample in a study of tumor and adjacent non-tumor tissue in lung cancer. The template was RNA from unsorted bulk tissue. Three rounds of nested PCR, following a modified ARM-PCR protocol, produced the TCRbeta library. TCRdb reprocessed the multiplex PCR reads with MiXCR, giving one entry per CDR3 protein. Counted here are approximately 150,000 distinct CDR3 sequences, approximately 72% occurring once; the ten biggest clones make up 15% to 20%. The specimen sequenced was lung tumor tissue. All receptors derive from a man in his sixties with small cell lung cancer.

With regard to this clonotype: A junction end diverges from the germline sequence, so it may reflect a read error. The chain carries TRBV19 and TRBJ2-1; a weak D match, TRBD2 (7 bases). CDR1 LNHDA and CDR2 SQIVND come from the germline V gene (reference sequence). The CDR3 totals 13 residues. The CDR3: CATSEGGPIEHFF. The CDR3 DNA sequence: TGTGCCACCTCAGAGGGGGGGCCAATTGAGCACTTCTTC. The full variable domain, rest sourced from reference TRBV19 and TRBJ2-1, is DGGITQSPKYLFRKEGQNVTLSCEQNLNHDAMYWYRQDPGQGLRLIYYSQIVNDFQKGDIAEGYSVSREKKESFPLTVTSAQKNPTAFYLCATSEGGPIEHFFGPGTRLTVL.

Regarding this clonotype: A read error may explain this, as a much larger clone is one base away. The rearrangement joins TRBV4-1 to TRBJ2-3; 7 bases map to TRBD2. V gave up 6 bases and J gave up 6 bases; unmatched junction bases: 9. This CDR3 contains 14 residues. The V gene's germline CDR1 is MGHRA and CDR2 YSYEKL. CDR3 nucleotides: TGCGCCAGCAGTGGTGGCGGGAGTCAGGATACGCAGTATTTT. It encodes CASSGGGSQDTQYF.

As concerns this clonotype: A single base separates this from a much larger clone, so it may be a read error. No conserved phenylalanine or tryptophan ends this CDR3, so it is likely a read error. V is TRBV12-3 or TRBV12-4 and J is TRBJ2-1; no reliable D call. The CDR3 is 11 amino acids. V was shortened by 3 bases and J by 10 bases, with 7 bases between the two germline ends. The DNA of the CDR3 is TGTGCCAGCAGTTTCACCGGGGAGCAGTTCATC. Amino acids: CASSFTGEQFI.

Remarks on this clonotype: The junction does not match germline at one end; this may be a read error. The chain joins TRBV4-2 to TRBJ2-7; unclear D gene. Germline assignment: CDR1 LGHNA and CDR2 YNFKEQ. The CDR3 length is 14 residues. The CDR3 region is CASSQGWSVNEQYF. CDR3 nucleotides: TGTGCAAGCAGCCAAGGCTGGAGTGTCAACGAGCAGTACTTC.

The sample holds one count of this clonotype. The J gene is TRBJ2-3, the V gene TRBV28; 10 positions match TRBD2. V shed 4 bases and J 5 bases; nucleotides not matched to a gene: 6. Germline V gene lookup returns CDR1 MDHEN and CDR2 SYDVKM. The CDR3 has 15 amino acids. As DNA, the CDR3 is TGTGCCAGCAGTTCTAGCGGGAGTAAGAGAGATACGCAGTATTTT. It codes for CASSSSGSKRDTQYF.

Notes on this clonotype: The junction and the germline gene differ at one end; a read error may be behind it. The chain combines TRBV7-9 with TRBJ2-7; D is ambiguous. Germline assignment: CDR1 SEHNR and CDR2 FQNEAQ (reference sequence). The CDR3 is 13 residues long. DNA of the CDR3: TGTGCCAGCAGCCGCAGAGAGACCTACGAGCGGTACTTC. The encoded protein is CASSRRETYERYF.

Of note for this clonotype: A much larger clonotype is one base distant, so this may be a read error. It is likely a read error, because the conserved phenylalanine at the end of the CDR3 is missing. The chain links TRBV6-1 to TRBJ2-5; D possibly uses TRBD1 or TRBD2 (5 bases each). Germline assignment: CDR1 MNHNS and CDR2 SASEGT. The CDR3 totals 17 residues. Deletions cut 5 bases from V and 3 bases from J, with 22 bases between. The CDR3 sequence is CASSNNRGRRVEETQYL. In DNA, the CDR3 is TGTGCCAGCAGTAATAACCGGGGCCGCAGGGTTGAAGAGACCCAGTACTTA.

The chain employs TRBV11-2 and TRBJ2-7; D uncertain. CDR1 and CDR2 from the germline V gene are SGHAT and FQNNGV. Trimming left V 10 bases short and J 7 bases short, with 17 bases between. The CDR3 length is 12 residues. The CDR3 DNA is TGTGCCAACAACTCAACCCTGGGGGAGCAGTACTTC. Residues: CANNSTLGEQYF.

To note about this clonotype: At one end, the junction sequence differs from germline, possibly due to a read error. The CDR3 bases are TGCAGTACTAGTGCTCAGGGGACTGAAGCTTTCTTT. Its protein product is CSTSAQGTEAFF. The chain combines TRBV20-1 with TRBJ1-1; possible D gene TRBD1, 6 bases. This CDR3 has 12 amino acids. The germline V gene encodes CDR1 DFQATT and CDR2 SNEGSKA (reference sequence).

Turning to this clonotype: The CDR3 does not close with the conserved phenylalanine or tryptophan, likely indicating a read error. V gene TRBV6-5 combines with J gene TRBJ2-3; perhaps TRBD1 as D (5 bases). CDR1 is MNHEY, CDR2 SVGAGI, per germline. The CDR3 runs to 15 residues. The CDR3 here is CATSYWGTGTDTQYS. CDR3 DNA: TGTGCCACCAGTTATTGGGGTACAGGTACAGATACGCAGTATTCT.